This TCR beta chain was identified during a study of follicular helper T cells after annual influenza vaccination. Germline CDR1 is SEHNR and CDR2 is FQNEAQ (reference sequence). V was clipped by 2 bases and J by 1 base, with 6 bases between them. CDR3 length equals 14 residues. Noted time point: 2015-2016 season, pre-vaccination. The assay was immunoSEQ multiplex PCR, and TCRdb's table has in-frame clones only and misses some. The sample holds around 4,900 clones, 65% to 85% seen once. This receptor was identified in an adult who received the influenza vaccine. The input for sequencing was CXCR5+ CD38- circulating T follicular helper cells from blood, taken on the day of influenza vaccination. As to subset: circulating Tfh, non-naive CD4+CXCR5+PD-1+ (ICOS+CD38+ or ICOS-CD38-). The V and J genes are TRBV7-9 and TRBJ1-5; perhaps TRBD1 as D (6 bases). CDR3 sequence: CASSLQGSNQPQHF. The CDR3 DNA is TGTGCCAGCAGCTTACAGGGGAGCAATCAGCCCCAGCATTTT.